Below, 10 T cell receptor beta chains from the same sample are listed, as sequenced in a study of T cell repertoires in cytomegalovirus infection. In TCRdb, the reads were re-called with MiXCR into one record per CDR3 protein. Among about 46,000 distinct CDR3 sequences listed, around 18% were seen once. These receptors have no identified antigens. Sequenced here: CD8+ T cells from cultured PBMCs, sampled from culture after CMV antigen stimulation. The receptors shown here come from a human donor in good health (CMV status not recorded). Some clones in this sample may be carry-over from other donors' samples.

CDR3 amino acids: CASSYSIAQGNEQYF. The CDR3 DNA sequence: TGTGCCAGCAGTTACTCGATAGCACAGGGGAACGAGCAGTACTTC. The chain couples TRBV6-2 or TRBV6-3 to TRBJ2-7; TRBD1 matches at 7 bases. With V trimmed by 0 bases and J by 5 bases, 7 bases remained unmatched. The CDR3 contains 15 residues. Germline CDR1 is MNHEY and CDR2 is SVGEGT.

V is TRBV14 and J is TRBJ2-2; perhaps D is TRBD1 or TRBD2 (6 bases each). CDR1 SGHDN and CDR2 FVKESK come from the germline V gene. The V and J ends lost 1 base and 4 bases respectively, with 13 bases between them. The CDR3 is 16 amino acids. In DNA, the CDR3 is TGTGCCAGCAGCCAAGTTGGGGGGCTTAGCACCGGGGAGCTGTTTTTT. Amino acid sequence: CASSQVGGLSTGELFF.

This clonotype was seen ten or more times. The gene calls are TRBV13 and TRBJ2-1, with a tentative D call TRBD1 (5 bases). CDR3 length: 13 residues. Trimming cost V 2 bases and J 10 bases, with 12 bases left between them. The V gene's germline CDR1 is PRHDT and CDR2 FYEKMQ (reference sequence). The CDR3 region has the DNA TGTGCCAGCAGCTTACAAGGACAAGGCGAGCAGTTCTTC. Its protein product is CASSLQGQGEQFF. The full variable domain, in which reference TRBV13 and TRBJ2-1 provide the parts outside the CDR3, is AAGVIQSPRHLIKEKRETATLKCYPIPRHDTVYWYQQGPGQDPQFLISFYEKMQSDKGSIPDRFSAQQFSDYHSELNMSSLELGDSALYFCASSLQGQGEQFFGPGTRLTVL.

This clonotype was detected ten times or more. This chain joins TRBV7-8 and TRBJ2-7; TRBD1 is a possible D gene (5 bases). This CDR3 contains 15 residues. Trimming removed 4 bases at V and 2 bases at J, with 15 bases between. Germline-derived CDR1 and CDR2 are SGHVS and FQNEAQ. The CDR3, as DNA: TGTGCCAGCAGCTCTAGTACAGGAGACGCCTACGAGCAGTACTTC. Translating gives CASSSSTGDAYEQYF.

This clonotype was counted between two and nine times. The J gene is TRBJ2-1, the V gene TRBV18; weak D call: TRBD1 (6 bases). The CDR3 is made up of 16 amino acids. Germline CDR1 KGHSH, CDR2 LQKENI. V lost 7 bases and J 0 bases, leaving 16 bases between the germline ends. CDR3 sequence (DNA): TGTGCCAGCTTACCTCTCGGGACAAACTCCTACAATGAGCAGTTCTTC. Protein: CASLPLGTNSYNEQFF.

This sequence joins TRBV5-1 and TRBJ1-1; D not certain. This CDR3 spans 13 amino acids. Germline V gene data show CDR1 as SGHRS and CDR2 as YFSETQ. V was clipped by 6 bases and J by 4 bases, with 13 bases between them. CDR3 in amino acids: CASTPGSGTEAFF. CDR3 nucleotides: TGCGCCAGCACCCCGGGGTCGGGCACTGAAGCTTTCTTT.

For this clonotype: A much larger clone lies one base from this, so it may be a read error. The chain couples TRBV7-6 to TRBJ2-2; D gene uncertain. The CDR3 covers 13 residues. V lost 4 bases and J 7 bases, leaving 10 bases between the germline ends. Germline V gene data show CDR1 as SGHVS and CDR2 as FNYEAQ. In DNA, the CDR3 is TGTGCCAGCAGCTGGGTGTCCAACGGGGAGCTGTTTTTT. It is translated as CASSWVSNGELFF.

The rearrangement links TRBV19 to TRBJ2-2; perhaps TRBD2 as D (5 bases). Per the germline V gene, CDR1 is LNHDA and CDR2 is SQIVND (reference sequence). This CDR3 spans 16 amino acids. V lost 6 bases and J lost 0, with 14 bases in between. DNA of the CDR3: TGTGCCAGTAGAAGGAGGAAGGAAACGAACACCGGGGAGCTGTTTTTT. It yields the protein CASRRRKETNTGELFF.

This clonotype was picked up many times. The V call is TRBV12-3 or TRBV12-4, the J call TRBJ2-7; possibly TRBD2 for D (5 bases). CDR3 size: 13 residues. V was clipped by 1 base and J by 7 bases, with 11 bases between them. The CDR3 loop is CASSLGPSGEQYF. In DNA form, the CDR3 reads TGTGCCAGCAGTTTAGGACCGTCGGGGGAGCAGTACTTC.

The chain recombines TRBV12-3 or TRBV12-4 with TRBJ2-7, with TRBD1 identical over 8 bases. The CDR3 covers 12 residues. The V gene end was trimmed by 4 bases and the J gene end by 7 bases; junction bases not matched to a gene: 3. DNA of the CDR3: TGTGCCAGCAGTTCGACAGGGGTTGAGCAGTACTTC. Amino acid sequence: CASSSTGVEQYF.